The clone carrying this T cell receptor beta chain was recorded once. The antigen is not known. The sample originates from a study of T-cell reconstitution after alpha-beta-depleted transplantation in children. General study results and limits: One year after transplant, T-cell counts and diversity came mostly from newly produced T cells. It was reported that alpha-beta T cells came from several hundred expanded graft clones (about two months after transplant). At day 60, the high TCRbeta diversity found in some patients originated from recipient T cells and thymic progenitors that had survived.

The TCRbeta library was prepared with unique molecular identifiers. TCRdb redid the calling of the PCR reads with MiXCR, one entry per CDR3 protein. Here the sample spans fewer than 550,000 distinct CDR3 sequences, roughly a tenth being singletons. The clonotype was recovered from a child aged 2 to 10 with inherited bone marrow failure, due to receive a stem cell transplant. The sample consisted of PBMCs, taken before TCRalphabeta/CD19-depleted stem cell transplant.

This chain's CDR3 is CASSQGQGIPYEQYF. DNA for the CDR3: TGTGCCAGCAGCCAAGGACAGGGGATTCCCTACGAGCAGTACTTC. The chain links TRBV14 to TRBJ2-7; 8 bases map to TRBD1. The CDR3 runs 15 residues. Per germline, CDR1 SGHDN and CDR2 FVKESK. With 1 base clipped from V and 2 bases from J, the junction kept 4 bases outside the gene matches. The complete variable domain, with remaining parts taken from reference TRBV14 and TRBJ2-7, reads EAGVTQFPSHSVIEKGQTVTLRCDPISGHDNLYWYRRVMGKEIKFLLHFVKESKQDESGMPNNRFLAERTGGTYSTLKVQPAELEDSGVYFCASSQGQGIPYEQYFGPGTRLTVT.